These 5 T cell receptor beta chains originate from one sample sequenced in a study of T-cell memory formation after mild COVID-19. TCRdb used MiXCR to reprocess the 5' RACE reads, holding one entry per CDR3 protein. The sample lists some 210,000 distinct CDR3 sequences, around 30% occurring once. The sequenced sample consisted of PBMCs or a T cell subset sorted from them (not recorded which). These receptor sequences come from an adult woman who had mild COVID-19 (a few samples of this study predate the infection). Cell type and time point are not known.

V usage is TRBV7-2 and J usage is TRBJ2-2; D possibly corresponds to TRBD2 (5 bases). CDR3 length equals 14 residues. Trimming stripped 3 bases from V and 6 bases from J, with 11 bases between. Germline values: CDR1 SGHTA, CDR2 FQGNSA. The CDR3 loop reads CASSFRQEAGELFF. Written as DNA, the CDR3 is TGTGCCAGCAGCTTCCGGCAGGAGGCCGGGGAGCTGTTTTTT.

This clonotype was counted only a few times. The chain carries TRBV20-1 and TRBJ1-1, with TRBD1 as a possible D gene (5 bases). The CDR3 has 13 residues. The germline gives CDR1 DFQATT, CDR2 SNEGSKA (reference sequence). V was cut by 5 bases and J by 5 bases, with 15 bases left in between. The CDR3 DNA reads TGCAGTGCTGCCAAAAGGGGAGGGACTGAAGCTTTCTTT. It yields the protein CSAAKRGGTEAFF.

The V and J genes are TRBV4-3 and TRBJ1-2; 8 nucleotides agree with TRBD1. V gave up 1 base and J gave up 6 bases; unmatched junction bases: 7. Germline loops: CDR1 LGHNA, CDR2 YSLEER. This CDR3 comprises 15 residues. The CDR3 sequence is CASSQAMDRVNGYTF. CDR3 in DNA: TGCGCCAGCAGCCAAGCAATGGACAGGGTTAATGGCTACACCTTC.

The sample holds one count of this clonotype. The chain has TRBV20-1 and TRBJ1-2; a weak D match, TRBD1 (6 bases). Germline V lookup: CDR1 DFQATT, CDR2 SNEGSKA (reference sequence). V was trimmed by 6 bases and J by 7 bases, leaving 18 bases between them. This CDR3 region has 13 residues. The CDR3, as DNA: TGCAGTGCCCCGCCTACAGGGTCGGGTGGCTACACCTTC. This sequence encodes CSAPPTGSGGYTF.

V usage is TRBV28 and J usage is TRBJ2-7; TRBD2 agrees at 10 bases. The V gene's germline CDR1 is MDHEN and CDR2 SYDVKM. The CDR3 runs 15 residues. The J segment lost 5 bases and the V segment lost 5 bases, leaving 9 bases of the junction unmatched. The CDR3 DNA is TGTGCCAGCAGTACCGGAGCTAGCGGGAGTCACGAGCAGTACTTC. Protein product: CASSTGASGSHEQYF.